The clone carrying this T cell receptor (beta chain) appeared a few times. Its target is not known. The data stem from a study of CD8 T cells in ankylosing spondylitis. This CDR3 has 13 amino acids. Germline V gives CDR1 SNHLY, CDR2 FYNNEI. The V gene lost 4 bases and the J gene lost 1 base, with 7 bases spanning the gap. MiXCR was run by TCRdb on the 5' RACE reads, yielding one entry per CDR3 protein. The data hold about 240,000 distinct CDR3 sequences, with approximately 9% observed a single time. Study-wide findings and caveats: A CD8+ phenotype characterized the disease-linked clones, which were relatively rare in peripheral blood.

This chain uses TRBV2 with TRBJ1-1; possibly TRBD1 for D (5 bases). Sequencing was done on a sample of blood, either unsorted or a sorted T cell fraction (not recorded which). The receptor was derived from a male donor with ankylosing spondylitis or in good health (not recorded which). The CDR3 is CASSGGRNTEAFF. CDR3 in DNA: TGTGCCAGCAGTGGGGGCAGGAACACTGAAGCTTTCTTT.